The text below deals with one T cell receptor beta chain. The sample is drawn from a study of blood T cell repertoires in COVID-19. Background on the study: Sites across the United States, Italy and Spain contributed samples from acute and convalescent COVID-19. Sources were T cells, B-cell-depleted T cells, or PBMCs; the material itself was cDNA or gDNA.

The V end lost 4 bases, the J end lost 0 bases, and 7 bases lay between the germline ends. Germline loops: CDR1 SGHRS, CDR2 YFSETQ. CDR3 length: 13 amino acids. TCRdb keeps only in-frame clones here, not all; method: immunoSEQ multiplex PCR. The data show 80,000 to 90,000 clones, 70% to 90% seen once. The specimen sequenced was peripheral blood. The sequence derives from a man between 40 and 49 years old with acute or convalescent COVID-19. This chain joins TRBV5-1 and TRBJ1-1; D is unclear. The CDR3: CASSRNMNTEAFF. The CDR3 DNA follows: TGCGCCAGCAGCCGCAACATGAACACTGAAGCTTTCTTT.